This TCR beta chain appears in the sequencing data of a study of blood T cell repertoires in COVID-19. About the research overall: COVID-19 samples, acute and convalescent, were from the United States, Italy and Spain.

TCRdb's copy holds only in-frame clones and misses some; the assay was immunoSEQ multiplex PCR. Here the sample spans over 200,000 clones, approximately 84% being singletons. This CDR3 is 18 amino acids long. The germline V gene has CDR1 LNHDA and CDR2 SQIVND (reference sequence). V was clipped by 3 bases and J by 0 bases, with 15 bases between them. The study drew participants aged roughly 18 to 95 years from about two dozen US areas. Participants had their cohort set by participant-reported clinical history. The chain couples TRBV19 to TRBJ1-6, with D tentatively TRBD1 (6 bases). The sample taken for sequencing was PBMCs or T cells enriched from blood (not recorded which). The origin of this receptor is a man between 18 and 29 years old who had recovered from COVID-19. The CDR3 loop is CASSMPADRSSYNSPLHF. The CDR3 DNA sequence: TGTGCCAGTAGTATGCCGGCAGACAGGAGCTCCTATAATTCACCCCTCCACTTT.